Listed here are 28 T cell receptor beta chains from one sample, sequenced in a study of graft-versus-host responses after intestinal transplantation. The assay was immunoSEQ multiplex PCR, and TCRdb's table has in-frame clones only and misses some. The sample consists of over 10,000 clones, roughly 93% of them appearing once. Sequenced here: PBMCs, sampled roughly 1,000 days after intestinal transplantation. All receptors derive from a human patient who received an intestinal transplant, so some T cells may come from the graft donor.

The rearrangement links TRBV18 to TRBJ1-1; D may be TRBD1 (6 bases). The germline CDR1 and CDR2 sequences are KGHSH and LQKENI. The V gene lost 6 bases and the J gene lost 2 bases, with 16 bases spanning the gap. The CDR3 is 15 residues long. Written as DNA, the CDR3 is TGTGCCAGCTCCTTTGCAGCAGGGGTAAACACTGAAGCTTTCTTT. It encodes CASSFAAGVNTEAFF.

The J gene is TRBJ1-1, the V gene TRBV6-9; D unclear. V was trimmed by 3 bases and J by 4 bases, leaving 15 bases between them. The CDR3 has 15 amino acids. The germline CDR1 and CDR2 sequences are MNHGY and SVAAGI. The CDR3 region has the DNA TGTGCCAGCAGTTACTCGAAGCAGTTGGGCACTGAAGCTTTCTTT. Translation gives CASSYSKQLGTEAFF.

The genes are TRBV5-6 and TRBJ1-1; weak D call: TRBD1 (5 bases). V was shortened by 3 bases and J by 7 bases, with 19 bases between the two germline ends. The CDR3 loop spans 15 amino acids. The germline gives CDR1 SGHDT, CDR2 YYEEEE. This CDR3 is CASSSIPGVDVEAFF. CDR3 nucleotides: TGTGCCAGCAGCTCGATACCGGGGGTGGACGTTGAAGCTTTCTTT.

This clone appeared a single time. The genes are TRBV9 and TRBJ2-1; no firm D call. Trimming removed 0 bases from V and 4 bases from J, with 17 bases in between. CDR1 SGDLS and CDR2 YYNGEE come from the germline V gene. This CDR3 region has 17 residues. In DNA form, the CDR3 reads TGTGCCAGCAGCGTAGGTTCGGGCAGAGCTAATTACAATGAGCAGTTCTTC. It translates to CASSVGSGRANYNEQFF.

The chain has TRBV18 and TRBJ1-6; weak D call: TRBD1 (5 bases). Trimming left V 6 bases short and J 7 bases short, with 16 bases between. In germline, CDR1 is KGHSH, CDR2 LQKENI. This CDR3 has 15 amino acids. This CDR3 reads CASSGVGTGNSPLHF. CDR3 DNA: TGTGCCAGCTCGGGTGTCGGGACGGGCAATTCACCCCTCCACTTT.

The rearrangement joins TRBV6-5 to TRBJ1-1; D remains ambiguous. This CDR3 has 14 amino acids. Germline assignment: CDR1 MNHEY and CDR2 SVGAGI. The ends were cut back, 6 bases at V and 0 bases at J, with 11 bases in the middle. The CDR3 DNA follows: TGTGCCAGCAGGATGGGCAGCATGAACACTGAAGCTTTCTTT. Residues: CASRMGSMNTEAFF.

The V gene is TRBV25-1, the J gene TRBJ1-1, with D unclear. Germline V gives CDR1 MGHDK, CDR2 SYGVNS. This CDR3 is 14 amino acids long. Trimming left V 1 base short and J 0 bases short, with 6 bases between. In DNA form, the CDR3 reads TGTGCCAGCAGTGAATTAGGGCTGAACACTGAAGCTTTCTTT. It specifies CASSELGLNTEAFF.

V and J are TRBV2 and TRBJ2-7; D gene uncertain. Trimming pared 8 bases from V and 0 bases from J, leaving 17 bases between. The germline V gene has CDR1 SNHLY and CDR2 FYNNEI. This CDR3 is built from 15 residues. CDR3 in amino acids: CASLEEWQPSYEQYF. The CDR3 region has the DNA TGTGCCAGCCTCGAGGAATGGCAGCCCTCCTACGAGCAGTACTTC.

The chain carries TRBV6-5 and TRBJ1-4, with D unclear. The CDR3 consists of 14 residues. The V end lost 2 bases, the J end lost 5 bases, and 9 bases lay between the germline ends. CDR1 MNHEY and CDR2 SVGAGI come from the germline V gene. In nucleotides, the CDR3 is TGTGCCAGCAGTTACGGACGCGCAAATGAAAAACTGTTTTTT. It is translated as CASSYGRANEKLFF.

This sequence joins TRBV4-1 and TRBJ1-1, with 9 bases fitting TRBD1. This CDR3 spans 16 amino acids. Trimming removed 4 bases from V and 0 bases from J; junction bases left unmatched: 6. Germline values: CDR1 MGHRA, CDR2 YSYEKL. The CDR3 spells CASSLQGAGMNTEAFF. CDR3 bases: TGCGCCAGCAGCCTACAGGGGGCAGGGATGAACACTGAAGCTTTCTTT.

This CDR3 is CASSVLQGREENQPQHF. As DNA, the CDR3 is TGTGCCAGCAGCGTCCTACAGGGGCGGGAGGAGAATCAGCCCCAGCATTTT. The genes are TRBV9 and TRBJ1-5, with 7 bases lining up with TRBD1. The CDR3 consists of 17 residues. Per the germline V gene, CDR1 is SGDLS and CDR2 is YYNGEE. V lost 2 bases, J lost 4 bases, and 12 bases stayed unmatched. The variable domain in full, completed from reference TRBV9 and TRBJ1-5, reads DSGVTQTPKHLITATGQRVTLRCSPRSGDLSVYWYQQSLDQGLQFLIQYYNGEERAKGNILERFSAQQFPDLHSELNLSSLELGDSALYFCASSVLQGREENQPQHFGDGTRLSIL.

This chain joins TRBV13 and TRBJ1-6, with a possible D match to TRBD1 (5 bases). This CDR3 has 15 amino acids. The germline CDR1 and CDR2 sequences are PRHDT and FYEKMQ (reference sequence). Trimming took off 4 bases at V and 7 bases at J, with 14 bases between the two ends. The CDR3 bases are TGTGCCAGCAGCTCGGGACTGCGCCTAAATTCACCCCTCCACTTT. Residues: CASSSGLRLNSPLHF.

A note on this clone: As the CDR3 is not closed by the conserved phenylalanine or tryptophan, this likely results from a read error. The rearrangement links TRBV7-3 to TRBJ2-2; TRBD2 might be the D (6 bases). The CDR3 has 13 residues. V was pared by 5 bases and J by 6 bases, with 10 bases between. Germline assignment: CDR1 SGHTA and CDR2 FQGTGA. The CDR3 coding sequence is TGTGCCAGCAGCGTCGGCGGGGCCGGGGAGCTGTTTCTT. This encodes CASSVGGAGELFL.

The chain uses TRBV6-4 and TRBJ2-3; a weak D match, TRBD1 (6 bases). CDR1 is MRHNA, CDR2 SNTAGT, per germline. Trimming shortened V by 4 bases and J by 5 bases, and 10 bases separated the two germline ends. The length of the CDR3 is 13 residues. The CDR3 region is CASSASQGDTQYF. CDR3 coding DNA: TGTGCCAGCAGTGCGTCACAGGGAGATACGCAGTATTTT.

The genes are TRBV5-4 and TRBJ2-7; 8 bases line up with TRBD1. Losses at the gene ends were 1 base for V and 4 bases for J; bases not matched to a gene: 7. The CDR3 runs 15 residues. Per the germline V gene, CDR1 is SGHNT and CDR2 is YYREEE (reference sequence). In nucleotides, the CDR3 is TGTGCCAGCAGCTTGTTCGGACAGGGTATTTACGAGCAGTACTTC. It specifies CASSLFGQGIYEQYF.

The V gene is TRBV5-1, the J gene TRBJ2-5, with TRBD1 matching over 7 bases. Losses at the gene ends were 3 bases for V and 9 bases for J; bases not matched to a gene: 11. In germline, CDR1 is SGHRS, CDR2 YFSETQ. The CDR3 is 14 amino acids. The CDR3 protein is CASSSGPNQGAQYF. The CDR3 nucleotides read TGCGCCAGCAGCTCCGGCCCCAACCAGGGGGCCCAGTACTTC.

With respect to this clone: Additional DNA sequences in this sample encode the identical CDR3. V is TRBV6-4 and J is TRBJ1-1; D not resolved. Germline loops: CDR1 MRHNA, CDR2 SNTAGT. The length of the CDR3 is 13 residues. The germline V and J ends were trimmed by 3 bases and 1 base, with 6 bases remaining between them. The CDR3: CASSEAENTEAFF. The CDR3 DNA follows: TGTGCCAGCAGTGAGGCGGAGAACACTGAAGCTTTCTTT.

In nucleotides, the CDR3 is TGTGCCAGCAGCTCCCCGACTAGCGGGGGGGTGAGTGAGCAGTTCTTC. This gives the protein CASSSPTSGGVSEQFF. This rearrangement joins TRBV5-6 to TRBJ2-1; 14 nucleotides agree with TRBD2. Trimming cost V 3 bases and J 9 bases; bases outside gene matches: 8. CDR1 is SGHDT, CDR2 YYEEEE, per germline. CDR3 length: 16 amino acids. The full variable domain, in which reference TRBV5-6 and TRBJ2-1 provide the parts outside the CDR3, is DAGVTQSPTHLIKTRGQQVTLRCSPKSGHDTVSWYQQALGQGPQFIFQYYEEEERQRGNFPDRFSGHQFPNYSSELNVNALLLGDSALYLCASSSPTSGGVSEQFFGPGTRLTVL.

This chain connects TRBV5-5 to TRBJ1-1, with 11 bases fitting TRBD1. V was clipped by 2 bases and J by 7 bases; unmatched bases: 1. The CDR3 contains 13 residues. Germline V gene data show CDR1 as SGHKS and CDR2 as YYEKEE (reference sequence). CDR3 loop: CASSLGTGGEAFF. The CDR3 DNA sequence: TGTGCCAGCAGCTTAGGGACAGGGGGTGAAGCTTTCTTT.

This chain links TRBV2 with TRBJ1-2; 7 bases map to TRBD1. The trim removed 6 bases at V and 5 bases at J, leaving 12 bases unmatched. CDR1 and CDR2 from the germline V gene are SNHLY and FYNNEI. The length of the CDR3 is 15 residues. The CDR3 protein is CASSPSDRVWYGYTF. The DNA of the CDR3 is TGTGCCAGCAGCCCAAGCGACAGGGTTTGGTATGGCTACACCTTC.

This clone was observed a handful of times. The chain recombines TRBV19 with TRBJ1-5, with D perhaps TRBD1 (5 bases). V was cut by 6 bases and J by 4 bases, with 13 bases left in between. This CDR3 is built from 14 residues. Germline CDR1 is LNHDA and CDR2 is SQIVND (reference sequence). The CDR3 protein is CASRVGGDNQPQHF. In DNA, the CDR3 is TGTGCCAGTAGAGTTGGGGGTGATAATCAGCCCCAGCATTTT.

This sequence joins TRBV6-5 and TRBJ1-3; D remains unclear. V was shortened by 1 base and J by 1 base, with 5 bases between the two germline ends. Germline assignment: CDR1 MNHEY and CDR2 SVGAGI. CDR3 length: 14 amino acids. In nucleotides, the CDR3 is TGTGCCAGCAGTTACTACGAATCTGGAAACACCATATATTTT. It translates to CASSYYESGNTIYF.

This sequence joins TRBV6-4 and TRBJ2-3; tentative D call: TRBD2 (6 bases). This CDR3 has 15 residues. Germline loops: CDR1 MRHNA, CDR2 SNTAGT. The V gene lost 2 bases and the J gene lost 1 base, with 10 bases spanning the gap. The chain's CDR3 is CASSDRASGTDTQYF. CDR3 DNA sequence: TGTGCCAGCAGTGACCGGGCTAGCGGCACAGATACGCAGTATTTT.

The rearrangement joins TRBV9 to TRBJ2-7, with TRBD2 as a possible D gene (6 bases). The CDR3 spans 15 residues. V dropped 0 bases and J dropped 0 bases, with 10 bases sitting between them. The germline CDR1 and CDR2 sequences are SGDLS and YYNGEE. In DNA form, the CDR3 reads TGTGCCAGCAGCGTAGCGGGCGGGGACTCCTACGAGCAGTACTTC. Protein sequence: CASSVAGGDSYEQYF.

The chain employs TRBV5-3 and TRBJ1-6; 8 bases map to TRBD1. TRBV5-3 is flagged as an ORF with uncertain function. Trimming cost V 8 bases and J 9 bases; bases outside gene matches: 10. CDR3 length: 14 residues. The DNA for the CDR3 is TGTGCCAGCGCCTCCCCGACAGGGGCTTCACCCCTCCACTTT. It specifies CASASPTGASPLHF.

This chain connects TRBV5-8 to TRBJ1-4, with D possibly being TRBD1 (5 bases). The germline V gene has CDR1 SGHTS and CDR2 YDEGEE. V was pared by 2 bases and J by 6 bases, with 14 bases between. The CDR3 loop spans 15 amino acids. CDR3 sequence reads: CASSFRGAFDEKLFF. The CDR3 DNA reads TGTGCCAGCAGCTTCCGCGGGGCTTTTGATGAAAAACTGTTTTTT.

V usage is TRBV11-1 and J usage is TRBJ2-7; possible D gene TRBD2, 5 bases. There are 13 residues in the CDR3. Germline CDR1 is SGHAT and CDR2 is FQDESV (reference sequence). V was shortened by 5 bases and J by 3 bases, with 11 bases between the two germline ends. The CDR3 region is CASSPGLVYEQYF. CDR3 bases: TGTGCCAGCAGCCCCGGACTGGTCTACGAGCAGTACTTC.

In its sample, this clone was seen once. J is TRBJ2-5 and V is TRBV10-3, with 11 bases matching TRBD2. The CDR3 has 14 amino acids. J was trimmed by 5 bases and V by 4 bases; bases with no gene match: 3. The germline CDR1 and CDR2 sequences are ENHRY and SYGVKD. The CDR3 reads CAISGLAGRETQYF. The CDR3 bases are TGTGCCATCAGTGGACTAGCGGGGCGGGAGACCCAGTACTTC.